This T cell receptor beta chain was sequenced during a study of cytomegalovirus exposure and HLA in healthy donors. As for the study in general: Per a later analysis, the roughly 690 first-cohort and 120 validation repertoires shared one platform. Study-wide points: The study found most TCR sequences rare, yet found some public TCRs in many donors. It was reported that the classifier diagnosed cytomegalovirus status with high specificity and sensitivity in both the original and validation cohorts. The study put some 160 TCR beta chains on its list as cytomegalovirus-associated.

Remarks on this clone: Antigen specificity is unknown.

Repertoires were generated with immunoSEQ multiplex PCR, while TCRdb's copy carries only in-frame clones and drops some. The repertoire includes about 74,000 clones, approximately 95% of them detected once, and about 1.6% sits in the top ten. Germline V gives CDR1 SGHRS, CDR2 YFSETQ. V shed 0 bases and J shed 2 bases, with 22 bases lying between them. The CDR3 length is 19 residues. This TCR came from a man aged 18 to 29 in good health and CMV-seropositive. V and J are TRBV5-1 and TRBJ2-3, with D perhaps TRBD2 (5 bases). Sequences were obtained from PBMCs. For the CDR3, the DNA is TGCGCCAGCAGCTTGGCCGGATTTACTAGTCGACCCGTCACAGATACGCAGTATTTT. This gives the protein CASSLAGFTSRPVTDTQYF.